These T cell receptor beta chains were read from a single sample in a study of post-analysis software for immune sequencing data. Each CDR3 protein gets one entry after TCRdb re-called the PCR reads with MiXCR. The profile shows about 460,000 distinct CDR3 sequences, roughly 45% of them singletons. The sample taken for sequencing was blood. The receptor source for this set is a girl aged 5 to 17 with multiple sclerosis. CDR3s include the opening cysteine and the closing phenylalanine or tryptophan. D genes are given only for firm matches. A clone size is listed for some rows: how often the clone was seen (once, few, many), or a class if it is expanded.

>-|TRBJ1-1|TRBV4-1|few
CASSGGGNTEAFF
TGCGCCAGCAGCGGCGGGGGGAACACTGAAGCTTTCTTT
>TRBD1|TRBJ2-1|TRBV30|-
CAWSVAGGEYNEQFF
TGTGCCTGGAGTGTGGCAGGGGGCGAGTACAATGAGCAGTTCTTC
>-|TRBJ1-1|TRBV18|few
CASSPGSENTEAFF
TGTGCCAGCTCACCAGGTTCAGAGAACACTGAAGCTTTCTTT
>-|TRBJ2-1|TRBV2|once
CASSETRAALYNEQFF
TGTGCCAGCAGTGAAACCCGAGCAGCACTCTACAATGAGCAGTTCTTC
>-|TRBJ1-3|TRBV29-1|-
CSVGGVGNTIYF
TGCAGCGTTGGCGGCGTTGGAAACACCATATATTTT
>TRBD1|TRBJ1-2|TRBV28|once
CASSTLTGGSGGYTF
TGTGCCAGCAGTACCCTGACAGGGGGCAGCGGCGGCTACACCTTC
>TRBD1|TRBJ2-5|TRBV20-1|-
CSARDDRVKTQYF
TGCAGTGCTAGAGATGACAGGGTTAAGACCCAGTACTTC
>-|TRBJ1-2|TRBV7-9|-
CASATATGAYGYTF
TGTGCCAGCGCGACCGCAACGGGGGCCTATGGCTACACCTTC
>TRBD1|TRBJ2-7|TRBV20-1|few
CSARRGQDSYEQYF
TGCAGTGCTAGACGGGGACAGGACTCCTATGAGCAGTACTTC
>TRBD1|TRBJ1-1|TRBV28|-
CASSLTGQGLNTEAFF
TGTGCCAGCAGTCTAACCGGACAGGGCTTGAACACTGAAGCTTTCTTT
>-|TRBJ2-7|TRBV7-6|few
CASSLDGPDYEQYF
TGTGCCAGCAGCTTAGACGGGCCAGACTACGAGCAGTACTTC
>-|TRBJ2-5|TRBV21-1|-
CASSKSWGGQETQYF
TGTGCCAGCAGCAAAAGTTGGGGCGGCCAAGAGACCCAGTACTTC
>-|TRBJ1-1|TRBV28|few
CASSFTTIMNTEAFF
TGTGCCAGCAGTTTTACCACTATTATGAACACTGAAGCTTTCTTT
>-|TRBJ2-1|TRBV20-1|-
CSGNEQFF
TGCAGTGGTAATGAGCAGTTCTTC
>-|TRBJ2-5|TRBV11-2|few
CACSADQEQETQYF
TGTGCCTGCAGCGCGGACCAGGAGCAAGAGACCCAGTACTTC
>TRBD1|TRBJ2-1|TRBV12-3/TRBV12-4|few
CASPPRDRPYNEQFF
TGTGCCAGCCCCCCTCGGGACAGGCCCTACAATGAGCAGTTCTTC
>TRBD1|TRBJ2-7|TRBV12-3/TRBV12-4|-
CASSFSGGYEQYF
TGTGCCAGCAGCTTTTCAGGGGGCTACGAGCAGTACTTC
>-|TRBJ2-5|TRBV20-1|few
CSASLGEAFETQYF
TGCAGTGCTAGCCTAGGGGAGGCTTTCGAGACCCAGTACTTC
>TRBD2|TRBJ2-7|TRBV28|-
CASSVPSGEAYEQYF
TGTGCCAGCAGTGTACCTAGCGGGGAAGCCTACGAGCAGTACTTC
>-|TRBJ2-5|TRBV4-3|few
CASSQSRGSGETQYF
TGCGCCAGCAGCCAATCTAGGGGATCGGGAGAGACCCAGTACTTC
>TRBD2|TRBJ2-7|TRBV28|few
CASRVLLAGEDEQYF
TGTGCCAGCAGGGTCCTTCTAGCGGGAGAGGACGAGCAGTACTTC
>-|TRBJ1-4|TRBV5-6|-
CASSLWPPVGEKLFF
TGTGCCAGCAGCTTGTGGCCCCCCGTCGGGGAAAAACTGTTTTTT
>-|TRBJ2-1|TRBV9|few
CASTKGGADVNEQFF
TGTGCCAGCACAAAAGGGGGGGCGGATGTCAATGAGCAGTTCTTC
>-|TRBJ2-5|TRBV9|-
CASSVPPTGTQYF
TGTGCCAGCAGCGTTCCCCCGACGGGGACCCAGTACTTT
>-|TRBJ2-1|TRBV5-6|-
CASSLAASGNEQFF
TGTGCCAGCAGCTTGGCTGCCAGCGGGAATGAGCAGTTCTTC
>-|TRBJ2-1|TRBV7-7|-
CASSPRPRARNEQFF
TGTGCCAGCAGTCCACGCCCGAGGGCGAGAAATGAGCAGTTCTTC
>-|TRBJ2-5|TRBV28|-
CASSFRGYETQYF
TGTGCCAGCAGTTTTAGGGGTTACGAGACCCAGTACTTC
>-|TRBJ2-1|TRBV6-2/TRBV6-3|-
CASRDGRFGDEQFF
TGTGCCAGCAGGGACGGCCGCTTCGGGGATGAGCAGTTCTTC
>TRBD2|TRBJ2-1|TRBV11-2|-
CACSSGLAANNEQFF
TGTGCCTGCAGCTCGGGACTAGCGGCAAACAATGAGCAGTTCTTC
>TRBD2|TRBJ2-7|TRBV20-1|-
CSARDSGTSLYEQYF
TGCAGTGCTAGGGACTCCGGGACTAGCCTCTACGAGCAGTACTTC
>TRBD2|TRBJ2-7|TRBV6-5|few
CASSYGASGAYEQYF
TGTGCCAGCAGTTACGGGGCTAGCGGTGCCTACGAGCAGTACTTC
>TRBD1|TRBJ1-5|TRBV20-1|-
CSARVDRGGNQPQHF
TGCAGTGCCAGAGTCGACAGGGGAGGCAATCAGCCCCAGCATTTT
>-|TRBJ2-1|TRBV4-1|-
CASSQNTGYNEQFF
TGCGCCAGCAGCCAAAACACAGGGTACAATGAGCAGTTCTTC
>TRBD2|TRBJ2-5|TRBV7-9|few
CASSPGTTLQETQYF
TGTGCCAGCAGCCCCGGGACTACCCTACAAGAGACCCAGTACTTC
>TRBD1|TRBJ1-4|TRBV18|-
CASSRGQATNEKLFF
TGTGCCAGCTCACGTGGACAGGCAACTAATGAAAAACTGTTTTTT
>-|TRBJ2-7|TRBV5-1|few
CASSLEVRGTAQHYEQYF
TGCGCCAGCAGCTTGGAGGTACGCGGGACAGCACAACACTACGAGCAGTACTTC
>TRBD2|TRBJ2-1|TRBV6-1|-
CASRLRLAGVSNEQFF
TGTGCCAGCAGGCTCAGACTAGCGGGAGTTAGCAATGAGCAGTTCTTC
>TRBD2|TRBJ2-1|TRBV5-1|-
CASSLSGLAGVHEQFF
TGCGCCAGCAGCTTGTCGGGACTAGCGGGAGTTCACGAGCAGTTCTTC
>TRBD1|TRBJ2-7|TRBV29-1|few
CSVEDSGGSYEQYF
TGCAGCGTTGAAGACTCAGGGGGCTCCTACGAGCAGTACTTC
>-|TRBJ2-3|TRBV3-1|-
CASSAPGALADTQYF
TGTGCCAGCAGCGCACCCGGGGCGCTTGCAGATACGCAGTATTTT
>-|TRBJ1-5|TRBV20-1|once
CSARVSGARGQPQHF
TGCAGTGCTAGAGTAAGCGGGGCAAGAGGGCAGCCCCAGCATTTT
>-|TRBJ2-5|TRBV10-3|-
CAISESLAVQETQYF
TGTGCCATCAGTGAGAGTTTGGCGGTTCAAGAGACCCAGTACTTC
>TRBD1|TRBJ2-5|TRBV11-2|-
CASSLGQGGEETQYF
TGTGCCAGCAGCCTGGGACAGGGAGGCGAGGAGACCCAGTACTTC
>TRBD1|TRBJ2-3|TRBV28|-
CASSRGTGGKVGPDTQYF
TGTGCCAGCAGTAGGGGGACAGGGGGTAAAGTGGGCCCAGATACGCAGTATTTT
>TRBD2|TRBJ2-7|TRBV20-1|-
CSASGGLAGPSYEQYF
TGCAGTGCTAGTGGGGGACTAGCGGGGCCTTCCTACGAGCAGTACTTC
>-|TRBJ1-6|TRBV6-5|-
CASSSQFGGSPLHF
TGTGCCAGCAGCTCCCAGTTCGGGGGTTCACCCCTCCACTTT
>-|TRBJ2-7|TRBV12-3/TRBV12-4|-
CASSHFPGGEVEQYF
TGTGCCAGCAGTCACTTTCCAGGGGGGGAGGTCGAGCAGTACTTC
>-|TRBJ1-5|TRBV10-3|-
CATRAGESNQPQHF
TGTGCCACACGGGCGGGCGAGAGCAATCAGCCCCAGCATTTT
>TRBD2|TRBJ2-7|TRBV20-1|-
CSARTSGRIHEQYF
TGCAGTGCTAGGACTAGCGGGAGAATCCACGAGCAGTACTTC
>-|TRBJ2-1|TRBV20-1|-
CSASRGAQGSEQFF
TGCAGTGCAAGCCGCGGAGCCCAGGGCAGTGAGCAGTTCTTC